This passage covers 23 T cell receptor beta chains from one sample sequenced in a study of blood T cell repertoires in COVID-19 (dated by TCRdb to the early 2020s). Receptor amplification or capture employed the immunoSEQ multiplex PCR assay. Held by TCRdb, this immuneACCESS table contains in-frame sequences only and omits some clones. Under half of the omission traces to an unresolved V gene where checked; the cause of the rest is unknown. This sample has roughly 70,000 clones in its table, and roughly 85% of those were observed once. Of the sample, around 20% is held by the ten largest clones. Sequenced sample: peripheral blood. Receptor source: a woman of 80 years or more with acute or convalescent COVID-19.

V is TRBV5-1 and J is TRBJ2-3, with D maybe TRBD1 (6 bases). The germline V and J ends were trimmed by 5 bases and 5 bases, with 9 bases remaining between them. The length of the CDR3 is 12 residues. CDR1 SGHRS and CDR2 YFSETQ come from the germline V gene. The CDR3 nucleotides are TGCGCCAGCAGTAAGGACAGAGATACGCAGTATTTT. This translates into CASSKDRDTQYF.

V gene TRBV6-1 combines with J gene TRBJ1-4, with D maybe TRBD1 (5 bases). Germline-derived CDR1 and CDR2 are MNHNS and SASEGT. V was shortened by 3 bases and J by 6 bases, with 8 bases between the two germline ends. This CDR3 contains 13 residues. The CDR3 reads CASSEGRDEKLFF. DNA of the CDR3: TGTGCCAGCAGTGAGGGCAGGGATGAAAAACTGTTTTTT.

A note on this clone: Other DNA sequences in this specimen translate into the identical CDR3. The V gene is TRBV6-5, the J gene TRBJ1-6; TRBD1 is a possible D gene (6 bases). V was cut by 6 bases and J by 1 base, with 10 bases left in between. CDR1 is MNHEY and CDR2 is SVGAGI in the germline V gene. The CDR3 sequence is 15 residues long. The CDR3 here is CASRRTESYNSPLHF. Here the CDR3 DNA reads TGTGCCAGCAGACGGACAGAATCCTATAATTCACCCCTCCACTTT.

The chain joins TRBV7-8 to TRBJ1-5; 9 positions agree with TRBD1. The CDR3 covers 16 residues. J gave up 5 bases and V 3 bases, and 8 bases lay outside the gene matches. Per germline, CDR1 SGHVS and CDR2 FQNEAQ. Here the CDR3 reads CASSFRATGGHQPQHF. The CDR3 DNA is TGTGCCAGCAGCTTTAGGGCTACAGGGGGCCATCAGCCCCAGCATTTT.

The gene calls are TRBV5-1 and TRBJ1-6, with D possibly TRBD1 on 6 matching bases. The germline gives CDR1 SGHRS, CDR2 YFSETQ. CDR3 size: 16 residues. V was trimmed by 0 bases and J by 8 bases, leaving 15 bases between them. The CDR3 loop reads CASSLVSGGADSPLHF. In DNA form, the CDR3 reads TGCGCCAGCAGCTTGGTATCGGGGGGCGCGGATTCACCCCTCCACTTT.

The chain employs TRBV7-8 and TRBJ2-7; 14 positions match TRBD2. Germline V gene data show CDR1 as SGHVS and CDR2 as FQNEAQ. This CDR3 spans 17 amino acids. V shed 4 bases, J shed 2 bases, and the junction held 7 bases outside the gene matches. The CDR3 DNA sequence: TGTGCCAGCAGCTACAGAGGGGGACTAGCGGGAGCCTACGAGCAGTACTTC. This sequence encodes CASSYRGGLAGAYEQYF. The entire variable domain, with the rest obtained from reference TRBV7-8 and TRBJ2-7, is as follows: GAGVSQSPRYKVAKRGQDVALRCDPISGHVSLFWYQQALGQGPEFLTYFQNEAQLDKSGLPSDRFFAERPEGSVSTLKIQRTQQEDSAVYLCASSYRGGLAGAYEQYFGPGTRLTVT.

The genes are TRBV19 and TRBJ2-7; the match to TRBD1 covers 7 bases. CDR1 is LNHDA, CDR2 SQIVND, per germline (reference sequence). With 6 bases clipped from V and 2 bases from J, the junction kept 10 bases outside the gene matches. CDR3 length equals 15 residues. The CDR3 DNA reads as TGTGCCAGTAGCCCTAAACAGGGGTTCACCTACGAGCAGTACTTC. This sequence encodes CASSPKQGFTYEQYF.

The chain has TRBV5-1 and TRBJ2-7, with D hard to call. Germline V gives CDR1 SGHRS, CDR2 YFSETQ. V was cut by 8 bases and J by 9 bases, with 9 bases left in between. This CDR3 is built from 9 residues. CDR3 protein: CARFLGQYF. In nucleotides, the CDR3 is TGCGCCAGGTTTCTAGGGCAGTACTTC. Together with reference TRBV5-1 and TRBJ2-7, the CDR3 gives the full variable domain: KAGVTQTPRYLIKTRGQQVTLSCSPISGHRSVSWYQQTPGQGLQFLFEYFSETQRNKGNFPGRFSGRQFSNSRSEMNVSTLELGDSALYLCARFLGQYFGPGTRLTVT.

The CDR3 reads CASSRSFKTGELFF. The CDR3 coding sequence is TGTGCCAGCAGCCGGTCCTTCAAGACCGGGGAGCTGTTTTTT. V and J are TRBV7-2 and TRBJ2-2; D gene uncertain. V lost 5 bases, J lost 5 bases, and 12 bases lay in between. The CDR3 totals 14 residues. The germline gives CDR1 SGHTA, CDR2 FQGNSA.

The chain recombines TRBV2 with TRBJ2-4; TRBD2 matches 13 bases. Germline CDR1 is SNHLY and CDR2 is FYNNEI. The CDR3 loop spans 15 amino acids. Trimming cost V 6 bases and J 5 bases; bases outside gene matches: 4. Here the CDR3 DNA reads TGTGCCAGCAGCGGACTAGCGGGGGTGGAAAACATTCAGTACTTC. Amino acid sequence: CASSGLAGVENIQYF.

The chain employs TRBV27 and TRBJ2-3; 9 bases align to TRBD1. Trimming removed 5 bases from V and 3 bases from J; junction bases left unmatched: 6. The CDR3 extends over 15 amino acids. The germline V gene has CDR1 MNHEY and CDR2 SMNVEV (reference sequence). DNA of the CDR3: TGTGCCAGCAGTAAAAACAGGGGGCGAACAGATACGCAGTATTTT. This codes for CASSKNRGRTDTQYF.

The chain joins TRBV5-1 to TRBJ2-5, with TRBD1 identical over 9 bases. The CDR3 loop spans 14 amino acids. The germline V gene has CDR1 SGHRS and CDR2 YFSETQ. V trimming: 4 bases; J trimming: 5 bases; junction bases outside the gene matches: 6. CDR3 sequence reads: CASSQQGAGETQYF. CDR3 bases: TGCGCCAGCAGCCAACAGGGGGCTGGTGAGACCCAGTACTTC.

The chain joins TRBV3-1 (or the pseudogene TRBV3-2) to TRBJ2-7; D unclear. This CDR3 comprises 11 residues. The germline gives CDR1 LGHDT, CDR2 YNNKEL (reference sequence). V dropped 5 bases and J dropped 6 bases, with 8 bases sitting between them. The CDR3 spells CASSSTLEQYF. In DNA form, the CDR3 reads TGTGCCAGCAGCTCCACTCTCGAGCAGTACTTC.

The rearrangement joins TRBV4-1 to TRBJ2-7; TRBD2 matches 11 bases. V trimming: 1 base; J trimming: 7 bases; junction bases outside the gene matches: 9. The CDR3 is made up of 16 amino acids. Germline CDR1 MGHRA, CDR2 YSYEKL. This chain's CDR3 is CASSQVPSGGLKEQYF. The CDR3 region has the DNA TGCGCCAGCAGCCAAGTGCCTAGCGGGGGGTTGAAAGAGCAGTACTTC.

J is TRBJ2-2 and V is TRBV2; 10 nucleotides line up with TRBD2. Germline values: CDR1 SNHLY, CDR2 FYNNEI. The junction had 12 bases not matched to a gene; V was cut back by 7 bases and J by 7 bases. The CDR3 runs to 16 residues. For the CDR3, the DNA is TGTGCCAGCAAGAAGGGAAGCGGGAGGGCCGACGGGGAGCTGTTTTTT. Amino acid sequence: CASKKGSGRADGELFF. Together with reference TRBV2 and TRBJ2-2, the CDR3 gives the full variable domain: EPEVTQTPSHQVTQMGQEVILRCVPISNHLYFYWYRQILGQKVEFLVSFYNNEISEKSEIFDDQFSVERPDGSNFTLKIRSTKLEDSAMYFCASKKGSGRADGELFFGEGSRLTVL.

CDR3 region: CASSPGQGAKETQYF. The CDR3 nucleotides are TGTGCCAGCAGCCCGGGACAGGGGGCTAAGGAGACCCAGTACTTC. V and J are TRBV11-3 and TRBJ2-5; 12 bases are shared with TRBD1. This CDR3 contains 15 residues. Germline V gene lookup returns CDR1 SGHNT and CDR2 YENEEA. J lost 5 bases, V lost 5 bases, and 6 bases had no gene match.

V gene TRBV6-5 combines with J gene TRBJ2-5; no clear D. V was pared by 5 bases and J by 5 bases, with 12 bases between. This CDR3 is 13 amino acids long. Germline CDR1 is MNHEY and CDR2 is SVGAGI. The CDR3: CASSPHFYETQYF. CDR3 sequence (DNA): TGTGCCAGCAGTCCCCACTTCTATGAGACCCAGTACTTC.

This clone was seen a single time. V usage is TRBV9 and J usage is TRBJ2-5; TRBD2 agrees at 12 bases. Germline loops: CDR1 SGDLS, CDR2 YYNGEE. This CDR3 has 14 residues. J gave up 3 bases and V 5 bases, and 2 bases lay outside the gene matches. In DNA, the CDR3 is TGTGCCAGCAGTCGACTAGCGGGGGAAGAGACCCAGTACTTC. This encodes CASSRLAGEETQYF.

The rearrangement joins TRBV27 to TRBJ1-5; 9 bases are shared with TRBD1. The CDR3 length is 14 residues. J gave up 4 bases and V 6 bases, and 4 bases lay outside the gene matches. Per germline, CDR1 MNHEY and CDR2 SMNVEV (reference sequence). CDR3 protein: CASRPTGGNQPQHF. The CDR3 region has the DNA TGTGCCAGCAGGCCGACAGGGGGTAATCAGCCCCAGCATTTT.

The chain couples TRBV19 to TRBJ1-2; D remains ambiguous. The CDR3 sequence is 15 residues long. Trimming cost V 1 base and J 0 bases, with 9 bases left between them. The V gene's germline CDR1 is LNHDA and CDR2 SQIVND (reference sequence). The CDR3 sequence: CASSIGQIPNYGYTF. The CDR3, as DNA: TGTGCCAGTAGTATAGGCCAGATTCCTAACTATGGCTACACCTTC.

The chain couples TRBV6-5 to TRBJ1-6; no clear D gene. V lost 8 bases to trimming and J lost 5 bases, with 16 bases between them. The germline V gene encodes CDR1 MNHEY and CDR2 SVGAGI. This CDR3 is built from 15 residues. The CDR3 nucleotides read TGTGCCAGCTCAACATGGGCCGATGATAATTCACCCCTCCACTTT. Protein: CASSTWADDNSPLHF.

V and J are TRBV7-2 and TRBJ2-1, with TRBD1 as a possible D gene (5 bases). V was clipped by 3 bases and J by 8 bases, with 17 bases between them. CDR3 length: 15 residues. Germline V gene sequence: CDR1 SGHTA, CDR2 FQGNSA. The CDR3, as DNA: TGTGCCAGCAGCTTCGGTCGGACAACCAGGGATGAGCAGTTCTTC. It translates to CASSFGRTTRDEQFF.

The chain employs TRBV28 and TRBJ2-7; 8 nucleotides align to TRBD2. In germline, CDR1 is MDHEN, CDR2 SYDVKM. The CDR3 is 16 residues long. The J segment lost 4 bases and the V segment lost 5 bases, leaving 13 bases of the junction unmatched. CDR3 in DNA: TGTGCCAGCAGTCTCCTCTTCGCGGGGGGAGGATACGAGCAGTACTTC. Protein sequence: CASSLLFAGGGYEQYF.